The present TCR beta chain was sequenced within a study of blood T cell repertoires in COVID-19. Across the whole study: The origin of the acute and convalescent COVID-19 samples was the United States, Italy and Spain.

In the original processing: Reference gene primer amplification yielded estimated nucleated cell counts. Method: immunoSEQ multiplex PCR; TCRdb's copy keeps in-frame clones and lacks some. V and J calls and clone size are those listed in that table; D and trimming were worked out from the DNA. The sample lists 150,000 to 200,000 clones, roughly 89% seen once, with 0.8% to 1% in the top ten. CDR3 length equals 15 residues. V lost 1 base, J lost 4 bases, and 13 bases lay in between. From germline, CDR1 is LGHNA and CDR2 YSLEER. The receptor's source is a woman aged 18-30 years who had recovered from COVID-19. Sequenced sample: peripheral blood. The rearrangement joins TRBV4-3 to TRBJ2-5; a possible D gene is TRBD1 (5 bases). CDR3 sequence (DNA): TGCGCCAGCAGCCAAGCCGCTTGGGGCGGAGAGACCCAGTACTTC. Its protein product is CASSQAAWGGETQYF.